Below, one T cell receptor beta chain is given with its context. These data come from a study of blood T cell repertoires in COVID-19. Study in general: Samples representing acute and convalescent COVID-19 were sourced from the United States, Italy and Spain. Sources were T cells, B-cell-depleted T cells, or PBMCs; the material itself was cDNA or gDNA.

Source study methods: Amplification of reference gene primers was used by the study to estimate nucleated cell counts. This table comes from immunoSEQ multiplex PCR, and its TCRdb copy is limited to in-frame clones, with some not included. That table supplies the V and J calls and clone size; D and trimming were determined from the DNA. The sample yields 150,000 to 170,000 clones, roughly four fifths seen once. The CDR3 has 12 residues. Trimming removed 2 bases at V and 4 bases at J, with 6 bases between. The V gene's germline CDR1 is GTSNPN and CDR2 SVGIG (reference sequence). The sample comprised peripheral blood. This TCR was recovered from a woman older than 75 with acute or convalescent COVID-19. The chain carries TRBV30 and TRBJ1-5; D remains ambiguous. In nucleotides, the CDR3 is TGTGCCTGGAGTTACAATAATCAGCCCCAGCATTTT. This translates into CAWSYNNQPQHF.